Below are 9 T cell receptor beta chains sequenced from a single sample in a study of T cell repertoires in cytomegalovirus infection. MiXCR was run by TCRdb on the reads, yielding one entry per CDR3 protein. The table includes some 100,000 distinct CDR3 sequences, about a quarter detected once. Sequencing was carried out using CD8+ T cells from PBMCs. The receptors stem from a human donor in good health (CMV status not recorded). Some clones in this sample may be carry-over from other donors' samples.

The chain carries TRBV11-3 and TRBJ2-2, with a possible D match to TRBD2 (5 bases). Trimming pared 6 bases from V and 6 bases from J, leaving 11 bases between. The CDR3 covers 13 residues. Germline assignment: CDR1 SGHNT and CDR2 YENEEA. The CDR3 loop is CASSFSDSGELFF. The CDR3 DNA is TGTGCCAGCAGTTTTAGCGACTCCGGGGAGCTGTTTTTT. Full variable domain (remainder filled in from reference TRBV11-3 and TRBJ2-2): EAGVVQSPRYKIIEKKQPVAFWCNPISGHNTLYWYLQNLGQGPELLIRYENEEAVDDSQLPKDRFSAERLKGVDSTLKIQPAELGDSAVYLCASSFSDSGELFFGEGSRLTVL.

This clonotype has more than one count but fewer than ten. The genes are TRBV7-6 and TRBJ2-2; D gene unclear. The CDR3 spans 13 residues. Trimming took off 1 base at V and 8 bases at J, with 8 bases between the two ends. Germline loops: CDR1 SGHVS, CDR2 FNYEAQ. Here the CDR3 DNA reads TGTGCCAGCAGCTTAGGAGGTTTGGGGGAGCTGTTTTTT. Translation: CASSLGGLGELFF. The whole variable domain, remainder taken from reference TRBV7-6 and TRBJ2-2, is GAGVSQSPRYKVTKRGQDVALRCDPISGHVSLYWYRQALGQGPEFLTYFNYEAQQDKSGLPNDRFSAERPEGSISTLTIQRTEQRDSAMYRCASSLGGLGELFFGEGSRLTVL.

This clonotype came up many times. The V gene is TRBV12-3 or TRBV12-4, the J gene TRBJ1-3, with unresolved D. The CDR3 consists of 11 residues. V was shortened by 6 bases and J by 8 bases, with 8 bases between the two germline ends. The CDR3 nucleotides are TGTGCCAGCAGCTCCTTGGACACCATATATTTT. It specifies CASSSLDTIYF.

This clonotype was seen only a few times. The genes are TRBV5-5 and TRBJ2-5, with TRBD2 matching 9 bases. The CDR3 runs to 16 residues. The V gene's germline CDR1 is SGHKS and CDR2 YYEKEE (reference sequence). V shed 4 bases, J shed 4 bases, and the junction held 11 bases outside the gene matches. CDR3 DNA: TGTGCCAGCAGCCCGATGGGCGGGGGGGCACCAGAGACCCAGTACTTC. It yields the protein CASSPMGGGAPETQYF.

This clonotype was observed a few times. This sequence joins TRBV12-3 or TRBV12-4 and TRBJ2-3, with 7 bases lining up with TRBD2. This CDR3 is 15 amino acids long. V gave up 6 bases and J gave up 10 bases; unmatched junction bases: 16. CDR3 sequence: CASSPEGAGRVSQYF. CDR3 nucleotides: TGTGCCAGCAGCCCGGAGGGAGCGGGGCGGGTTTCGCAGTATTTT.

The chain recombines TRBV2 with TRBJ2-7, with 7 bases matching TRBD1. This CDR3 spans 13 amino acids. Germline V gives CDR1 SNHLY, CDR2 FYNNEI. The V gene end was trimmed by 11 bases and the J gene end by 2 bases; junction bases not matched to a gene: 9. The CDR3 is CAGKATGTYEQYF. The CDR3 DNA follows: TGTGCCGGAAAAGCGACAGGGACCTACGAGCAGTACTTC.

This clonotype was counted ten times or more. V is TRBV7-8 and J is TRBJ1-3; the match to TRBD1 covers 7 bases. With 5 bases clipped from V and 5 bases from J, the junction kept 3 bases outside the gene matches. The germline V gene encodes CDR1 SGHVS and CDR2 FQNEAQ. The CDR3 extends over 13 amino acids. The CDR3 sequence is CASSKQGRNTIYF. DNA for the CDR3: TGTGCCAGCAGCAAACAGGGGAGAAACACCATATATTTT.

This clonotype has ten or more counts. This sequence joins TRBV6-2 or TRBV6-3 and TRBJ2-7; 13 bases agree with TRBD2. Germline values: CDR1 MNHEY, CDR2 SVGEGT. After removal of 4 bases from V and 3 bases from J, the junction contained 3 bases not matched to a gene. The CDR3 extends over 15 amino acids. The CDR3 loop reads CASSFGLAGDYEQYF. DNA of the CDR3: TGTGCCAGCAGTTTTGGACTAGCGGGGGACTACGAGCAGTACTTC.

The chain uses TRBV2 and TRBJ2-1, with D possibly matching TRBD2 (7 bases). Trimming removed 0 bases at V and 2 bases at J, with 8 bases between. Germline CDR1 SNHLY, CDR2 FYNNEI. The CDR3 sequence is 15 residues long. CDR3 loop: CASSEAGGPYNEQFF. DNA for the CDR3: TGTGCCAGCAGTGAAGCGGGGGGGCCCTACAATGAGCAGTTCTTC.